A selection of T cell receptor beta chains follows, all from one sample in a study of blood T cell repertoires in COVID-19. TCRdb's table, derived via immunoSEQ multiplex PCR, lists solely in-frame clones and lacks some. This sample has 100,000 or so clones, with almost 85% found just once. The material sequenced was peripheral blood. These receptors came from a man aged 35 to 55 with active or convalescent COVID-19. Both conserved end residues are part of each CDR3. The order of the fields is J gene, V gene, D gene, clone size, CDR3 protein, CDR3 DNA. The D gene is left open where the match is weak. Clone size, where shown, is once, few, many, or a class for clones that have expanded.

J: TRBJ2-3; V: TRBV24-1; D: TRBD2; size: NA; CDR3: CATSDSGHSGGAERDTQYF; DNA: TGTGCCACCAGTGATTCTGGTCATAGCGGGGGGGCCGAAAGAGATACGCAGTATTTT
J: TRBJ1-1; V: TRBV7-9; D: TRBD1; size: NA; CDR3: CASSVQGRGNTEAFF; DNA: TGTGCCAGCAGCGTACAGGGGAGAGGGAACACTGAAGCTTTCTTT
J: TRBJ1-2; V: TRBV18; D: NA; size: few; CDR3: CASSPGGNYGYTF; DNA: TGTGCCAGCTCACCAGGAGGCAACTATGGCTACACCTTC
J: TRBJ1-4; V: TRBV10-2; D: TRBD1; size: NA; CDR3: CASSESGGAGEKLFF; DNA: TGCGCCAGCAGTGAGTCAGGGGGCGCAGGTGAAAAACTGTTTTTT
J: TRBJ2-1; V: TRBV18; D: TRBD2; size: NA; CDR3: CASSPLPGLAVSYNEQFF; DNA: TGTGCCAGCTCACCACTTCCGGGACTAGCGGTTTCCTACAATGAGCAGTTCTTC
J: TRBJ2-2; V: TRBV20-1; D: NA; size: NA; CDR3: CSAPLNGELFF; DNA: TGCAGTGCCCCCCTTAACGGGGAGCTGTTTTTT
J: TRBJ1-3; V: TRBV3-1/TRBV3-2; D: NA; size: NA; CDR3: CASSQDQDISSGNTIYF; DNA: TGTGCCAGCAGCCAAGACCAGGACATCAGTTCTGGAAACACCATATATTTT
J: TRBJ2-7; V: TRBV2; D: TRBD1; size: NA; CDR3: CASSVEGASSYEQYF; DNA: TGTGCCAGCAGTGTAGAGGGGGCGAGCTCCTACGAGCAGTACTTC
J: TRBJ2-7; V: TRBV29-1; D: NA; size: NA; CDR3: CSTLLEDTYEQYF; DNA: TGCAGCACACTCCTCGAAGACACCTACGAGCAGTACTTC
J: TRBJ2-7; V: TRBV28; D: NA; size: NA; CDR3: CASLTLNRASYEQYF; DNA: TGTGCCAGCCTCACATTGAACAGGGCGAGCTACGAGCAGTACTTC
J: TRBJ2-7; V: TRBV12-3/TRBV12-4; D: NA; size: NA; CDR3: CASSLGRGGQYF; DNA: TGTGCCAGCAGTTTAGGTAGGGGAGGGCAGTACTTC
J: TRBJ1-1; V: TRBV5-1; D: NA; size: NA; CDR3: CASSSRSGAIMNTEAFF; DNA: TGCGCCAGCAGCTCCCGATCAGGGGCTATCATGAACACTGAAGCTTTCTTT
J: TRBJ1-1; V: TRBV12-3/TRBV12-4; D: TRBD1; size: NA; CDR3: CASRQGWSTEAFF; DNA: TGTGCCAGCCGACAGGGGTGGAGCACTGAAGCTTTCTTT
J: TRBJ1-2; V: TRBV15; D: NA; size: NA; CDR3: CATSRDPDDTLPNGYTF; DNA: TGTGCCACCAGCAGAGATCCGGATGACACCCTCCCGAACGGCTACACCTTC
J: TRBJ2-2; V: TRBV4-3; D: TRBD2; size: NA; CDR3: CASSHLLAGDSGELFF; DNA: TGCGCCAGCAGCCACCTACTAGCGGGGGATAGCGGGGAGCTGTTTTTT
J: TRBJ2-7; V: TRBV10-1; D: TRBD2; size: NA; CDR3: CASSGLPGLGYEQYF; DNA: TGCGCCAGCAGTGGGCTCCCGGGACTAGGTTACGAGCAGTACTTC
J: TRBJ2-7; V: TRBV3-1/TRBV3-2; D: TRBD2; size: NA; CDR3: CASSPSPHRLAGGSYEQYF; DNA: TGTGCCAGCAGCCCCTCACCCCACCGACTAGCGGGGGGTTCCTACGAGCAGTACTTC
J: TRBJ2-3; V: TRBV9; D: NA; size: once; CDR3: CASSVVAGASTDTQYF; DNA: TGTGCCAGCAGCGTAGTAGCAGGGGCGAGCACAGATACGCAGTATTTT
J: TRBJ1-5; V: TRBV2; D: NA; size: NA; CDR3: CASKGLINQPQHF; DNA: TGTGCCAGCAAGGGACTAATTAATCAGCCCCAGCATTTT
J: TRBJ1-2; V: TRBV5-1; D: TRBD1; size: many; CDR3: CASSSLQGAYGYTF; DNA: TGCGCCAGCAGCTCCTTACAGGGGGCCTATGGCTACACCTTC
J: TRBJ1-1; V: TRBV23-1; D: NA; size: NA; CDR3: CAQRLEGQRFAEAFF; DNA: TGCGCTCAGCGTTTAGAGGGACAAAGGTTCGCTGAAGCTTTCTTT
J: TRBJ2-1; V: TRBV19; D: TRBD2; size: NA; CDR3: CASRDVAGAYNEQFF; DNA: TGTGCCAGTAGAGATGTAGCGGGGGCCTACAATGAGCAGTTCTTC
J: TRBJ2-7; V: TRBV10-3; D: NA; size: NA; CDR3: CAISEGQGYEQYF; DNA: TGTGCCATCAGTGAAGGACAAGGCTACGAGCAGTACTTC
J: TRBJ1-2; V: TRBV29-1; D: NA; size: NA; CDR3: CALADYGYTF; DNA: TGTGCCCTCGCGGACTATGGCTACACCTTC